A selection of T cell receptor beta chains follows, all from one sample in a study of regulatory T cells in long-lasting Graves disease. TCRdb used MiXCR to reprocess the multiplex PCR reads, holding one entry per CDR3 protein. The table shows some 230,000 distinct CDR3 sequences, with around 17% occurring only once. The source material was peripheral blood mononuclear cells (PBMCs), sampled at new diagnosis, from a patient treated with antithyroid drugs. The origin of the receptors is a female donor with Graves disease. Each CDR3 is given with its conserved first and last residue. The order of the fields is V gene, clone size, J gene, D gene, CDR3 protein, CDR3 DNA. A D gene is named only where the DNA matches it firmly. Size values are once, few and many counts, or a class for expanded clones, and some rows have none.

v_call: TRBV7-9
clone_size: NA
j_call: TRBJ1-1
d_call: TRBD1
cdr3_aa: CASSPRDRAGTEAFF
cdr3_nt: TGTGCCAGCAGCCCGCGGGACAGGGCTGGCACTGAAGCTTTCTTT

v_call: TRBV6-1
clone_size: many
j_call: TRBJ1-5
d_call: TRBD1
cdr3_aa: CASSAGRVQGPGKPQHF
cdr3_nt: TGTGCCAGCAGCGCTGGGAGGGTACAGGGGCCGGGTAAGCCCCAGCATTTT

v_call: TRBV27
clone_size: many
j_call: TRBJ2-3
d_call: TRBD1
cdr3_aa: CASSFAGGGTDTQYF
cdr3_nt: TGTGCCAGCAGTTTCGCAGGGGGTGGCACAGATACGCAGTATTTT

v_call: TRBV10-3
clone_size: many
j_call: TRBJ1-1
d_call: NA
cdr3_aa: CATSGPTKNTEAFF
cdr3_nt: TGTGCCACCTCAGGACCGACCAAAAACACTGAAGCTTTCTTT

v_call: TRBV19
clone_size: many
j_call: TRBJ1-2
d_call: NA
cdr3_aa: CASSILYYGYTF
cdr3_nt: TGTGCCAGTAGTATTTTGTACTATGGCTACACCTTC

v_call: TRBV7-2
clone_size: many
j_call: TRBJ2-5
d_call: NA
cdr3_aa: CASSLGLIQETQYF
cdr3_nt: TGTGCCAGCAGCTTAGGGCTAATACAAGAGACCCAGTACTTC

v_call: TRBV3-1
clone_size: many
j_call: TRBJ2-1
d_call: NA
cdr3_aa: CASSEIATGRGQFF
cdr3_nt: TGTGCCAGCAGCGAAATCGCGACAGGGCGGGGGCAGTTCTTC

v_call: TRBV28
clone_size: NA
j_call: TRBJ1-2
d_call: NA
cdr3_aa: CASSLMAVGYTF
cdr3_nt: TGTGCCAGCAGTTTAATGGCAGTTGGCTACACCTTC

v_call: TRBV10-2
clone_size: many
j_call: TRBJ2-3
d_call: TRBD2
cdr3_aa: CASRGTSGSTDTQYF
cdr3_nt: TGCGCCAGCAGGGGGACTAGCGGAAGCACAGATACGCAGTATTTT

v_call: TRBV20-1
clone_size: many
j_call: TRBJ1-1
d_call: NA
cdr3_aa: CSAREEIMNTEAFF
cdr3_nt: TGCAGTGCTAGAGAAGAGATTATGAACACTGAAGCTTTCTTT

v_call: TRBV20-1
clone_size: many
j_call: TRBJ2-7
d_call: NA
cdr3_aa: CSARDLAGSYEQYF
cdr3_nt: TGCAGTGCTAGAGATCTGGCGGGGTCCTACGAGCAGTACTTC

v_call: TRBV15
clone_size: many
j_call: TRBJ2-3
d_call: NA
cdr3_aa: CATSDLAPSTDTQYF
cdr3_nt: TGTGCCACCAGCGATCTAGCGCCCAGCACAGATACGCAGTATTTT

v_call: TRBV3-1
clone_size: many
j_call: TRBJ2-1
d_call: TRBD2
cdr3_aa: CASSQDSRTSGSFHNEQFF
cdr3_nt: TGTGCCAGCAGCCAAGATTCCCGGACTAGCGGGAGCTTCCACAATGAGCAGTTCTTC

v_call: TRBV5-6
clone_size: NA
j_call: TRBJ1-2
d_call: NA
cdr3_aa: CASSFSPGSGYTF
cdr3_nt: TGTGCCAGCAGCTTCTCCCCAGGAAGTGGCTACACCTTC

v_call: TRBV28
clone_size: many
j_call: TRBJ1-4
d_call: NA
cdr3_aa: CATNREDRREKLFF
cdr3_nt: TGTGCCACCAACAGGGAAGACCGGCGGGAAAAACTGTTTTTT

v_call: TRBV9
clone_size: many
j_call: TRBJ2-3
d_call: TRBD2
cdr3_aa: CASSAITSGRRDTQYF
cdr3_nt: TGTGCCAGCAGCGCCATCACTAGCGGGAGGAGGGATACGCAGTATTTT

v_call: TRBV11-2
clone_size: NA
j_call: TRBJ2-7
d_call: NA
cdr3_aa: CASSWTNYEQYF
cdr3_nt: TGTGCCAGCAGCTGGACAAACTACGAGCAGTACTTC

v_call: TRBV6-1
clone_size: many
j_call: TRBJ2-7
d_call: NA
cdr3_aa: CASSAGTYLYEQYF
cdr3_nt: TGTGCCAGCAGTGCCGGGACTTATCTCTACGAGCAGTACTTC

v_call: TRBV20-1
clone_size: many
j_call: TRBJ2-3
d_call: NA
cdr3_aa: CSAKRRTTDTQYF
cdr3_nt: TGCAGTGCTAAGAGGCGGACCACAGATACGCAGTATTTT

v_call: TRBV11-3
clone_size: many
j_call: TRBJ2-1
d_call: TRBD2
cdr3_aa: CASSLGGTSAYNEQFF
cdr3_nt: TGTGCCAGCAGCTTAGGGGGGACTAGCGCCTACAATGAGCAGTTCTTC

v_call: TRBV28
clone_size: many
j_call: TRBJ1-6
d_call: TRBD1
cdr3_aa: CASSIYGTAHNSPLHF
cdr3_nt: TGTGCCAGCAGCATATATGGGACAGCACATAATTCACCCCTCCACTTT

v_call: TRBV12-3/TRBV12-4
clone_size: many
j_call: TRBJ2-1
d_call: NA
cdr3_aa: CASSFRRTSYNEQFF
cdr3_nt: TGTGCCAGCAGTTTTAGACGGACCTCCTACAATGAGCAGTTCTTC

v_call: TRBV3-1
clone_size: many
j_call: TRBJ2-2
d_call: NA
cdr3_aa: CASSLDFLGTGELFF
cdr3_nt: TGTGCCAGCAGCCTGGACTTCCTGGGAACCGGGGAGCTGTTTTTT

v_call: TRBV4-1
clone_size: many
j_call: TRBJ2-2
d_call: NA
cdr3_aa: CASSLQDDTGELFF
cdr3_nt: TGCGCCAGCAGCCTACAAGACGACACCGGGGAGCTGTTTTTT

v_call: TRBV25-1
clone_size: many
j_call: TRBJ1-1
d_call: NA
cdr3_aa: CASSESWGRDTEAFF
cdr3_nt: TGTGCCAGCAGTGAATCGTGGGGACGAGACACTGAAGCTTTCTTT

v_call: TRBV12-3/TRBV12-4
clone_size: many
j_call: TRBJ2-1
d_call: NA
cdr3_aa: CASSRPGTFGEQFF
cdr3_nt: TGTGCCAGCAGTCGACCGGGGACCTTCGGTGAGCAGTTCTTC

v_call: TRBV29-1
clone_size: many
j_call: TRBJ1-2
d_call: TRBD1
cdr3_aa: CSVEEIDRVRGYTF
cdr3_nt: TGCAGCGTCGAAGAGATAGACAGGGTGCGTGGCTACACCTTC

v_call: TRBV3-1
clone_size: many
j_call: TRBJ1-5
d_call: NA
cdr3_aa: CASSPGSNQPQHF
cdr3_nt: TGTGCCAGCAGCCCGGGATCCAATCAGCCCCAGCATTTT

v_call: TRBV4-2
clone_size: NA
j_call: TRBJ1-1
d_call: NA
cdr3_aa: CASSQEQIRRNTEAFF
cdr3_nt: TGTGCCAGCAGCCAAGAGCAAATCAGACGGAACACTGAAGCTTTCTTT

v_call: TRBV18
clone_size: many
j_call: TRBJ2-7
d_call: TRBD1
cdr3_aa: CASSRTGNSYEQYF
cdr3_nt: TGTGCCAGCTCACGGACAGGGAACTCCTACGAGCAGTACTTC

v_call: TRBV3-1
clone_size: many
j_call: TRBJ2-3
d_call: TRBD2
cdr3_aa: CASSRTSGRTPTDTQYF
cdr3_nt: TGTGCCAGCAGTCGGACTAGCGGGAGGACCCCCACAGATACGCAGTATTTT

v_call: TRBV10-3
clone_size: many
j_call: TRBJ2-3
d_call: NA
cdr3_aa: CAISPGERSTDTQYF
cdr3_nt: TGTGCCATCAGTCCGGGCGAACGATCCACAGATACGCAGTATTTT

v_call: TRBV27
clone_size: many
j_call: TRBJ2-3
d_call: NA
cdr3_aa: CASRSGADTQYF
cdr3_nt: TGTGCCAGCAGATCAGGGGCAGATACGCAGTATTTT

v_call: TRBV9
clone_size: many
j_call: TRBJ2-5
d_call: NA
cdr3_aa: CAGSVGETQYF
cdr3_nt: TGTGCCGGCAGCGTTGGAGAGACCCAGTACTTC

v_call: TRBV2
clone_size: many
j_call: TRBJ1-2
d_call: NA
cdr3_aa: CASSEDGVDYGYTF
cdr3_nt: TGTGCCAGCAGTGAAGACGGCGTGGACTATGGCTACACCTTC

v_call: TRBV29-1
clone_size: many
j_call: TRBJ2-2
d_call: TRBD1
cdr3_aa: CRPGQGFTGELFF
cdr3_nt: TGCAGGCCGGGACAGGGGTTCACCGGGGAGCTGTTTTTT

v_call: TRBV12-3/TRBV12-4
clone_size: many
j_call: TRBJ2-7
d_call: NA
cdr3_aa: CASSVDNHAYEQYF
cdr3_nt: TGTGCCAGCAGCGTTGACAACCATGCCTACGAGCAGTACTTC

v_call: TRBV7-9
clone_size: many
j_call: TRBJ2-3
d_call: NA
cdr3_aa: CASSLGVGTDTQYF
cdr3_nt: TGTGCCAGCAGCTTAGGTGTGGGCACAGATACGCAGTATTTT

v_call: TRBV20-1
clone_size: many
j_call: TRBJ2-7
d_call: NA
cdr3_aa: CSARSGGLNEQYF
cdr3_nt: TGCAGTGCTAGATCAGGGGGGCTTAACGAGCAGTACTTC

v_call: TRBV18
clone_size: many
j_call: TRBJ2-3
d_call: TRBD2
cdr3_aa: CASSPLAGRGTDTQYF
cdr3_nt: TGTGCCAGCTCACCGTTAGCGGGACGGGGCACAGATACGCAGTATTTT

v_call: TRBV9
clone_size: many
j_call: TRBJ2-3
d_call: TRBD2
cdr3_aa: CASSVEGTSGRDTQYF
cdr3_nt: TGTGCCAGCAGCGTAGAAGGGACTAGCGGGAGGGATACGCAGTATTTT

v_call: TRBV7-8
clone_size: many
j_call: TRBJ2-2
d_call: TRBD1
cdr3_aa: CASSSRRQGATLIRELFF
cdr3_nt: TGTGCCAGCAGCTCCAGGAGACAGGGGGCCACCCTTATCCGGGAGCTGTTTTTT

v_call: TRBV11-2
clone_size: many
j_call: TRBJ2-1
d_call: TRBD2
cdr3_aa: CASSNLASSGSNEQFF
cdr3_nt: TGTGCCAGCAGCAACCTCGCGTCTAGCGGTTCTAATGAGCAGTTCTTC

v_call: TRBV6-2/TRBV6-3
clone_size: many
j_call: TRBJ2-7
d_call: TRBD1
cdr3_aa: CASSYSSQTGSYEQYF
cdr3_nt: TGTGCCAGCAGTTACTCGTCCCAGACAGGGAGCTACGAGCAGTACTTC

v_call: TRBV2
clone_size: many
j_call: TRBJ2-5
d_call: NA
cdr3_aa: CASSVGRGQTQYF
cdr3_nt: TGTGCCAGCAGTGTTGGCAGGGGACAGACCCAGTACTTC

v_call: TRBV9
clone_size: many
j_call: TRBJ1-6
d_call: NA
cdr3_aa: CASSVGRGSPLHF
cdr3_nt: TGTGCCAGCAGCGTAGGAAGAGGATCACCCCTCCACTTT

v_call: TRBV7-2
clone_size: many
j_call: TRBJ2-7
d_call: TRBD2
cdr3_aa: CASSPTSGISYEQYF
cdr3_nt: TGTGCCAGCAGCCCGACTAGCGGGATTTCCTACGAGCAGTACTTC

v_call: TRBV11-3
clone_size: many
j_call: TRBJ1-2
d_call: TRBD1
cdr3_aa: CASSRGQGAGGYTF
cdr3_nt: TGTGCCAGCAGCCGAGGACAGGGGGCGGGAGGCTACACCTTC

v_call: TRBV7-3
clone_size: many
j_call: TRBJ2-7
d_call: NA
cdr3_aa: CASSQGTGTYEQYF
cdr3_nt: TGTGCCAGCAGCCAAGGGACGGGGACCTACGAGCAGTACTTC

v_call: TRBV11-2
clone_size: many
j_call: TRBJ1-1
d_call: NA
cdr3_aa: CASSFVQGNTEAFF
cdr3_nt: TGTGCCAGCAGCTTTGTGCAGGGCAACACTGAAGCTTTCTTT

v_call: TRBV20-1
clone_size: many
j_call: TRBJ2-7
d_call: TRBD1
cdr3_aa: CSARDPGSGTGENYEQYF
cdr3_nt: TGCAGTGCTAGAGATCCGGGGTCTGGGACAGGGGAGAACTACGAGCAGTACTTC

v_call: TRBV11-3
clone_size: NA
j_call: TRBJ2-2
d_call: NA
cdr3_aa: CASSLGLRSLMSGELFF
cdr3_nt: TGTGCCAGCAGCTTAGGCCTAAGGAGCCTTATGAGCGGGGAGCTGTTTTTT

v_call: TRBV20-1
clone_size: many
j_call: TRBJ2-3
d_call: NA
cdr3_aa: CSGALIRTDTQYF
cdr3_nt: TGCAGTGGGGCTCTAATCCGCACAGATACGCAGTATTTT

v_call: TRBV20-1
clone_size: many
j_call: TRBJ1-5
d_call: NA
cdr3_aa: CSASFPAGAYSNQPQHF
cdr3_nt: TGCAGTGCTAGCTTCCCGGCAGGGGCCTATAGCAATCAGCCCCAGCATTTT